Sequencing of this T cell receptor (beta chain) was carried out in a study of CD8 T cells in ankylosing spondylitis. Study observations and caveats: Significantly higher representation of disease-linked clones was reported for matched ankylosing spondylitis synovial fluid. CD8+ by phenotype, disease-linked clones were relatively rare in peripheral blood.

In regard to this clonotype: What it recognizes is unknown.

The CDR3 spans 15 residues. Per the germline V gene, CDR1 is MDHEN and CDR2 is SYDVKM. V lost 6 bases to trimming and J lost 4 bases; unmatched junction nucleotides: 6. Scientists made TCR beta libraries using quantitative 5'-RACE with molecular barcodes. TCRdb re-derived calls from the 5' RACE reads in MiXCR, one entry per CDR3 protein. The sample records roughly 230,000 distinct CDR3 sequences, under 20% being singletons. This receptor was identified in a male donor with ankylosing spondylitis or in good health (not recorded which). The sequencing sample was made of blood, either unsorted or a sorted T cell fraction (not recorded which). The chain employs TRBV28 and TRBJ2-3; 11 bases are a match to TRBD2. Written as DNA, the CDR3 is TGTGCCAGCAGGGTAGCGGGAGGGCCGCCAGATACGCAGTATTTT. This gives the protein CASRVAGGPPDTQYF.